The 17 T cell receptor beta chains reported below all come from one sample, sequenced in a study of T cell responses to AZD1222 COVID-19 vaccine. The method was immunoSEQ multiplex PCR; TCRdb's version includes in-frame clones alone and lacks a portion of them. The sample holds approximately 100,000 clones; around nine tenths are singletons and the top ten take around 1.3%. This sample comprised peripheral blood, obtained on day 0 of AZD1222 vaccination. The receptor set was obtained from an adult in good health.

CDR3 residues: CASSEISPGGNNSPLHF. CDR3 DNA sequence: TGTGCCAGCAGTGAAATAAGTCCAGGGGGCAATAATTCACCCCTCCACTTT. The chain uses TRBV6-1 and TRBJ1-6, with 8 bases fitting TRBD1. This CDR3 comprises 17 residues. Germline V gene sequence: CDR1 MNHNS, CDR2 SASEGT. V shed 2 bases, J shed 5 bases, and the junction held 8 bases outside the gene matches.

The chain has TRBV10-3 and TRBJ1-2, with D uncertain. V was pared by 2 bases and J by 3 bases, with 10 bases between. Germline CDR1 is ENHRY and CDR2 is SYGVKD. This CDR3 has 14 residues. The CDR3 region has the DNA TGTGCCATCAGTGAGGGGGTGCCGGACTATGGCTACACCTTC. Translating gives CAISEGVPDYGYTF.

The rearrangement links TRBV9 to TRBJ1-6, with TRBD1 matching 9 bases. Trimming removed 0 bases from V and 9 bases from J; junction bases left unmatched: 1. CDR1 is SGDLS, CDR2 YYNGEE, per germline. The CDR3 has 14 residues. This chain's CDR3 is CASSVDRGLSPLHF. For the CDR3, the DNA is TGTGCCAGCAGCGTAGACAGGGGGCTTTCACCCCTCCACTTT.

The chain uses TRBV4-1 and TRBJ2-3, with TRBD2 as a possible D gene (6 bases). Germline V gives CDR1 MGHRA, CDR2 YSYEKL. This CDR3 contains 16 residues. Deletions cut 2 bases from V and 4 bases from J, with 16 bases between. Here the CDR3 DNA reads TGCGCCAGCAGCCAAATAGACATGGGACTTCCAGATACGCAGTATTTT. Its protein is CASSQIDMGLPDTQYF.

The chain joins TRBV28 to TRBJ2-7; a possible D gene is TRBD2 (6 bases). CDR1 is MDHEN and CDR2 is SYDVKM in the germline V gene. Deletions cut 9 bases from V and 2 bases from J, with 17 bases between. The CDR3 covers 14 residues. The chain's CDR3 is CASGGAGFTYEQYF. The CDR3 region has the DNA TGTGCCAGTGGAGGGGCAGGGTTTACCTACGAGCAGTACTTC.

This clone showed up just once. The chain combines TRBV3-1 (or the pseudogene TRBV3-2) with TRBJ1-2; the D is unclear. V lost 1 base to trimming and J lost 6 bases, with 15 bases between them. The CDR3 covers 15 residues. Germline loops: CDR1 LGHDT, CDR2 YNNKEL (reference sequence). CDR3 sequence (DNA): TGTGCCAGCAGCCAAGGAATTGGGTGGGGAAATGGCTACACCTTC. Translation: CASSQGIGWGNGYTF.

This rearrangement joins TRBV27 to TRBJ1-1; weak D call: TRBD1 (6 bases). The CDR3 contains 15 residues. Germline lookup yields CDR1 MNHEY and CDR2 SMNVEV (reference sequence). Trimming shortened V by 5 bases and J by 6 bases, and 19 bases separated the two germline ends. The chain's CDR3 is CASSPRWGGVAEAFF. In nucleotides, the CDR3 is TGTGCCAGCAGTCCTCGATGGGGGGGCGTTGCTGAAGCTTTCTTT.

The V call is TRBV7-8, the J call TRBJ1-1, with D unclear. V lost 1 base and J lost 1, with 16 bases in between. Germline V CDR1 and CDR2: SGHVS, FQNEAQ. The CDR3 is 17 amino acids. CDR3 protein: CASSLGGFEHTNTEAFF. The CDR3 DNA reads TGTGCCAGCAGCTTAGGAGGGTTCGAACACACGAACACTGAAGCTTTCTTT. Filled out from reference TRBV7-8 and TRBJ1-1, the complete variable domain reads GAGVSQSPRYKVAKRGQDVALRCDPISGHVSLFWYQQALGQGPEFLTYFQNEAQLDKSGLPSDRFFAERPEGSVSTLKIQRTQQEDSAVYLCASSLGGFEHTNTEAFFGQGTRLTVV.

The table lists this clone with a few counts. The CDR3 protein is CATLRAGEAFF. The CDR3 coding sequence is TGTGCCACCCTCAGAGCCGGCGAAGCTTTCTTT. The V and J genes are TRBV10-3 and TRBJ1-1; D uncertain. Between the trimmed V and J ends, which lost 10 bases and 8 bases, there was a span of 14 bases. The CDR3 totals 11 residues. The germline CDR1 and CDR2 sequences are ENHRY and SYGVKD.

This sequence joins TRBV5-1 and TRBJ2-3; D might be TRBD1 or TRBD2, each matching 5 bases. Germline loops: CDR1 SGHRS, CDR2 YFSETQ. The CDR3 extends over 15 amino acids. Trimming took 4 bases from V and 0 from J, leaving 12 bases between them. The CDR3, as DNA: TGCGCCAGCAGCCCCGGGGACCGCAGCACAGATACGCAGTATTTT. Translating it yields CASSPGDRSTDTQYF.

V and J are TRBV6-5 and TRBJ2-7, with 11 bases that match TRBD1. Losses at the gene ends were 6 bases for V and 6 bases for J; bases not matched to a gene: 4. The CDR3 has 13 residues. Germline V gene lookup returns CDR1 MNHEY and CDR2 SVGAGI. The CDR3 nucleotides are TGTGCCAGCAGGACCGGGACAGGGGGCGAGCAGTACTTC. It specifies CASRTGTGGEQYF.

This chain uses TRBV7-6 with TRBJ2-5, with unresolved D. This CDR3 is built from 12 residues. Germline lookup yields CDR1 SGHVS and CDR2 FNYEAQ. The V and J ends lost 5 bases and 4 bases respectively, with 8 bases between them. CDR3 nucleotides: TGTGCCAGCAGCCCCCCCGTAGAGACCCAGTACTTC. Translated, it gives CASSPPVETQYF.

The chain combines TRBV9 with TRBJ2-3; 9 nucleotides agree with TRBD2. Germline V gene lookup returns CDR1 SGDLS and CDR2 YYNGEE. The CDR3 runs to 17 residues. V lost 0 bases and J lost 2; bases outside the gene matches: 7. CDR3 amino acids: CASSVVDSGGFTDTQYF. The CDR3 coding sequence is TGTGCCAGCAGCGTAGTAGATAGCGGGGGATTCACAGATACGCAGTATTTT.

This sequence joins TRBV9 and TRBJ1-1; D is unclear. The CDR3 runs to 14 residues. With 6 bases removed from V and 0 bases from J, the gap between germline ends came to 12 bases. The germline V gene encodes CDR1 SGDLS and CDR2 YYNGEE. The CDR3 spells CASTDGTLNTEAFF. The CDR3 bases are TGTGCCAGCACGGATGGCACCTTGAACACTGAAGCTTTCTTT.

The genes are TRBV2 and TRBJ2-3, with TRBD2 identical over 7 bases. CDR1 and CDR2 from the germline V gene are SNHLY and FYNNEI. The CDR3 runs to 19 residues. The V segment lost 2 bases and the J segment 6 bases; nucleotides outside the gene matches: 20. The CDR3 DNA reads TGTGCCAGCAGTGAAAGCTGGCCTGGCGGGGGATCCTTCGGCGATACGCAGTATTTT. As protein: CASSESWPGGGSFGDTQYF.

This clone was seen only once. The J gene is TRBJ1-2, the V gene TRBV5-4; TRBD1 matches 8 bases. Losses at the gene ends were 0 bases for V and 4 bases for J; bases not matched to a gene: 5. Germline values: CDR1 SGHNT, CDR2 YYREEE (reference sequence). The CDR3 runs to 15 residues. CDR3 in DNA: TGTGCCAGCAGCTTGGATGGACAGGGCCTCTATGGCTACACCTTC. Protein: CASSLDGQGLYGYTF.

This clone was found once. The CDR3 DNA reads as TGTGCCAGCAGCCCGAGGACGGGTGAGGGGACCCAGTACTTC. Translated: CASSPRTGEGTQYF. V usage is TRBV9 and J usage is TRBJ2-5, with D perhaps TRBD2 (5 bases). Deletions cut 4 bases from V and 7 bases from J, with 17 bases between. Germline V gene data show CDR1 as SGDLS and CDR2 as YYNGEE. This CDR3 has 14 amino acids.